This TCR beta chain was sequenced during a study of cytomegalovirus exposure and HLA in healthy donors (dated by TCRdb to about 2017). With regard to the full study: In an earlier analysis of fewer than 750 of the donors, 250 to 350 Gb of sequence data and roughly 100 million unique TCR beta sequences from roughly 200 million T cells were reported. Across some 400 genotyped donors of the cohort, an average of roughly 200,000 unique TCR beta nucleotide sequences per donor were sequenced, and roughly 20% of those sequences were non-productive. A later analysis re-examined previously published TCR beta repertoires from 610 or so donors and added high-resolution HLA genotyping to investigate patterns of TCR occurrence. The number of donors typed differed by locus, with about 629-630 for A, B, C, DRB1 and DQB1, around 500 for DQA1, 600 to 610 for DPA1, and under 490 for DPB1. Four or five DR-DQ haplotypes were handled as single units for association and clustering because linkage in the cohort was strong. Along with the roughly 700-subject first cohort, a separate validation cohort of approximately 110 different subjects was used. An early release covering approximately 600 HLA-typed donors comprised about 300 gigabases of sequencing data and tens of millions of unique TCR sequences. The study was designed to test whether signatures of past pathogen exposure could be identified by cataloging public T cell receptors. All discovery cohort repertoires had been generated on a single sequencing platform. An earlier analysis of approximately 580 of the donors used high-throughput TCR beta sequencing to judge whether each TCR beta V gene segment behaved as functional or pseudogenic. Genome-wide SNP genotypes for about 55% of the roughly 670 donors were used in a later genetic analysis, which treated that subset as a discovery cohort. The later analysis used no new phenotypic data to find candidate immune exposures, relying instead on TCR beta sequences and their occurrence across donors. Using immunosequencing, the study profiled T cell repertoires from 666 subjects and related those repertoires to cytomegalovirus serostatus. The genetic ancestry cluster associated with self-reported Caucasian donors included over 80% of the roughly 400 genotyped donors. High-throughput TCR immunosequencing, statistical association of individual TCRs with disease status, and machine learning were combined to predict cytomegalovirus infection status. Donor age, sex, ethnicity and CMV serostatus were collected together with the repertoire data. Both class I and class II loci were covered by HLA typing, at four-digit resolution.

Library generation was performed with the immunoSEQ multiplex PCR assay. For the multiplex PCR, a mixture combining 60 forward primers for TCR Vbeta segments and 13 reverse primers for TCR Jbeta segments was used. The CDR3 region of rearranged TCR beta genes was amplified from genomic DNA by a multiplex PCR assay. The amplified TCR beta libraries were sequenced on the Illumina HiSeq System as 87-base-pair reads. The authors processed their data as follows. A later analysis counted about 76 million unique TCR beta chains across the 600 to 850 repertoires, and around 9.9 million of these chains were shared by at least two donors. A nearest-neighbor algorithm error-corrected the raw reads and collapsed the reads into unique sequences, merging closely related sequences to remove PCR and sequencing errors. Alignment of CDR3 sequences to IMGT reference sequences was used to assign V, D and J gene segments. For a sequence to be retained, a match of at least six nucleotides to both a V gene segment and a J gene segment was required. Rearrangements were classified as productive when the CDR3 lacked stop codons and remained in frame with V and J, and all other rearrangements were classified as non-productive. Following IMGT convention, CDR3 was defined as the stretch from the second conserved V-encoded cysteine up to the conserved J-encoded phenylalanine. The earlier analysis of about 560 of the donors excluded any sequence lacking an unambiguous match to a single V gene segment. In an earlier analysis of 587 of the donors, a V segment was called functional when productive rearrangements were above 56.7%, and segregating when the standard deviation between donors exceeded 5%. A statistical classification framework was developed to diagnose cytomegalovirus status using the catalog of TCR beta chain sequences. A later analysis assigned V and J genes by comparing TCR nucleotide sequences with IMGT/GENE-DB human TR gene sequences. Using the TCRdist pipeline, a later analysis assigned CDR3 sequences along with most-parsimonious VDJ recombination scenarios. In a later analysis, every TCR beta chain was defined by the combination of its CDR3 amino acid sequence and its V-gene family, and reads without a unique V-gene family were dropped. A later analysis removed roughly 590 highly shared, low-generation-probability nucleotide sequences to deal with suspected cross-contamination and a sequencing artifact. For each public chain, a later analysis derived a clonal expansion index from normalized ranks of inferred template counts within each repertoire. In a later analysis, generation probabilities were computed using a VDJ recombination model fitted to out-of-frame rearrangements, and the results were checked against IGoR. A later analysis scored TCR-TCR, TCR-HLA and TCR-CMV co-occurrence with hypergeometric tests, applying a repertoire-size bias correction to TCR pairs. To estimate false discovery rates, a later analysis permuted the HLA or CMV assignments 20 times. In a later analysis, co-occurring TCRs were grouped using DBSCAN, with TCRdist sequence similarity added in when clustering inside HLA-allele-positive subsets. For co-occurrence clustering, repertoires with fewer than 30,000 or more than 120,000 public chains were excluded, along with four or five repertoires with anomalous nucleotide sharing. Entries here come from immuneACCESS through TCRdb and include only in-frame sequences with V and J called. Some clones fail to appear in such tables; in the studies checked, an unresolved V gene covers under half of the shortfall, and the cause of the remainder is unknown. V and J calls and clone size come straight from that table; D and trimming were deduced from the DNA. The sample has roughly 180,000 clones on record, 80% of them singletons. The ten largest make up just over 4.5% of the sample.

The CDR3 spans 15 residues, from the cysteine through the phenylalanine. The CDR3 DNA has 45 bases and is translated from base 1. The CDR1 and CDR2 encoded by the germline V gene are SQVTM and ANQGSEA. V is shortened by 3 bases, J by 0 bases, and the region joining them spans 12 bases. This clone came up a few times. This clone's antigen is unknown. No base-level quality is on record; no much larger clone is a single base apart. Broad study findings and their caveats: The study listed 150 to 200 TCR beta chains as associated with cytomegalovirus. Because counts were too low, fewer than 20 rarely observed V segments, including chromosome 9 orphons, were excluded from the earlier analysis of fewer than 650 of the donors. According to the authors, the approach could potentially be generalized to other disease states and immunological phenotypes. A group of highly shared sequence variants was considered likely to be a technical artifact of the sequencing pipeline. A further reported finding was that TCR beta sequences accurately predicted the HLA-A and HLA-B alleles for most subjects in the first cohort. Broadly in line with IMGT annotations, most TCR beta V segments showed up in productive rearrangements about 87% or about 30% of the time in an earlier analysis of several hundred of the donors. In a later genetic analysis, a missense DCLRE1C variant was associated with V-gene and J-gene trimming of TCR beta chains, and the association was replicated in an independent cohort. The 87-base-pair reads could not distinguish some IMGT-functional V segments, including TRBV6-2 and TRBV6-3, so those segments were excluded. At a false discovery rate of 0.05, a later analysis linked roughly 17,000 TCR beta sequences to specific HLA alleles. In a later analysis, TCR association rates were found to vary across HLA loci, with the most associated TCRs seen for DRB1 alleles and the fewest for HLA-C alleles. This cohort had only TCR beta chains sequenced, and the lack of alpha or paired-chain data limited which features could be detected. The presence/absence analyses assumed that sequencing depth was roughly uniform across donors, and that assumption may not be true. In a later analysis, several top co-occurrence clusters were reported to appear linked to parvovirus B19, influenza, CMV and Epstein-Barr virus. Correlated functional status among segregating V segments might be attributable to linkage disequilibrium, but an unknown experimental factor could not be ruled out. In both the original and validation cohorts, the classifier was reported to diagnose cytomegalovirus status with high specificity and sensitivity. In vitro tests confirmed that a few of the cytomegalovirus-associated TCR beta chains recognize cytomegalovirus antigens. A later analysis found that most CMV-associated TCR beta chains appeared HLA-restricted, with HLA associations seemingly driven largely by CMV exposure. A later genetic analysis reported fewer N-insertions in productive TCRs among donors in an Asian-associated ancestry cluster than the roughly 670-donor mean. Most TCR sequences were observed very rarely across donors, whereas some public TCRs were present in many individuals. For the cohort, immune exposure information was limited to CMV serostatus. In a later analysis, HLA-associated TCR beta chains showed more clonal expansion and lower generation probabilities than non-associated chains that were equally common. Assigning TCR associations to individual alleles was difficult when HLA alleles, especially DR and DQ, strongly co-occurred. Because HLA typing was missing for some donors at each locus, association tests included only the typed subset.

The cohort comprised 710 or so healthy bone marrow donors. All cohort members were sampled while nominally healthy, although unrecorded immune exposures were likely present. The donor tested CMV seropositive, placing the donor among the approximately 290 seropositive members of the cohort. Every donor gave a peripheral blood sample, and the peripheral blood mononuclear cells from that sample were used for TCR beta sequencing. Genomic DNA was extracted from the blood cell samples with the Qiagen DNeasy Blood Extraction Kit. The receptor was isolated from a woman in her 50s in good health and CMV-seropositive. The V and J segments used are TRBV29-1 and TRBJ2-1, and possibly TRBD2, on 6 matching bases. The sequenced material came from PBMCs. The DNA reads TGCAGCGTTGATTTTAGCGGAAGCTCCTACAATGAGCAGTTCTTC. It specifies CSVDFSGSSYNEQFF.